The source of this TCR beta chain is a study of blood T cell repertoires in COVID-19. About the study: Acute and convalescent COVID-19 samples came from the United States, Italy and Spain. PBMCs, B-cell-depleted T cells, or T cells were the source of the cDNA or gDNA that made up the material.

The Seattle patients joined while their infection was active and were tracked longitudinally afterward. Regarding this clone: The same CDR3 can be traced to other DNA sequences in this sample.

TCRdb's table, derived via immunoSEQ multiplex PCR, lists solely in-frame clones and lacks some. The data show some 500,000 clones, around 90% seen once. V was pared by 8 bases and J by 1 base, with 8 bases between. CDR1 is MNHEY and CDR2 is SVGAGI in the germline V gene. The CDR3 is 12 residues long. This TCR was recovered from a woman between 45 and 60 years old with COVID-19, enrolled during active disease. Sequenced input: peripheral blood. This rearrangement joins TRBV6-5 to TRBJ1-1, with D unclear. The CDR3 here is CASSRGNTEAFF. Written as DNA, the CDR3 is TGTGCCAGCTCGAGAGGGAACACTGAAGCTTTCTTT.